A single sample is the source of the 19 T cell receptor beta chains below, sequenced in a study of T cell clones after liver transplantation. Assay used: immunoSEQ multiplex PCR; TCRdb lists only in-frame clones, some missing. The sample lists tens of thousands of clones; approximately 70% were seen once. This specimen consisted of CD4+ T cells from blood, obtained at the approximately 15-month timepoint. These receptors were collected from a human patient who received a liver transplant. Some T cells may originate from the graft donor.

This chain joins TRBV5-1 and TRBJ2-5; TRBD2 might be the D (7 bases). CDR1 is SGHRS, CDR2 YFSETQ, per germline. V was trimmed by 1 base and J by 2 bases, leaving 21 bases between them. The CDR3 has 18 amino acids. The CDR3: CASSLSPVSGGRQETQYF. The DNA for the CDR3 is TGCGCCAGCAGCTTGTCCCCAGTTTCCGGGGGGCGTCAAGAGACCCAGTACTTC. The whole variable domain, remainder taken from reference TRBV5-1 and TRBJ2-5, is KAGVTQTPRYLIKTRGQQVTLSCSPISGHRSVSWYQQTPGQGLQFLFEYFSETQRNKGNFPGRFSGRQFSNSRSEMNVSTLELGDSALYLCASSLSPVSGGRQETQYFGPGTRLLVL.

The gene calls are TRBV27 and TRBJ2-2; TRBD1 agrees at 8 bases. J was trimmed by 0 bases and V by 5 bases; bases with no gene match: 5. CDR1 is MNHEY and CDR2 is SMNVEV in the germline V gene (reference sequence). This CDR3 is 16 amino acids long. In DNA form, the CDR3 reads TGTGCCAGCAGTCCAGCAGGGGGCGCGAACACCGGGGAGCTGTTTTTT. As protein: CASSPAGGANTGELFF.

This chain links TRBV30 with TRBJ2-2, with 7 bases that match TRBD1. The CDR3 length is 14 residues. With V trimmed by 3 bases and J by 4 bases, 5 bases remained unmatched. The germline gives CDR1 GTSNPN, CDR2 SVGIG (reference sequence). The CDR3 spells CAWRVQGSTGELFF. The CDR3 DNA sequence: TGTGCCTGGAGGGTACAGGGGAGCACCGGGGAGCTGTTTTTT.

This clone was seen a single time. The sample has other DNA sequences that encode this CDR3 too. The chain joins TRBV7-2 to TRBJ2-7; no definite D call. The CDR3 spans 12 residues. Trimming removed 1 base at V and 1 base at J, with 2 bases between. Germline V lookup: CDR1 SGHTA, CDR2 FQGNSA. CDR3 sequence: CASSLESYEQYF. CDR3 nucleotide sequence: TGTGCCAGCAGCTTAGAATCCTACGAGCAGTACTTC.

The gene calls are TRBV30 and TRBJ1-4; 7 bases fit TRBD1. After removal of 2 bases from V and 4 bases from J, the junction contained 7 bases not matched to a gene. The CDR3 is 15 residues long. CDR1 and CDR2 from the germline V gene are GTSNPN and SVGIG (reference sequence). For the CDR3, the DNA is TGTGCCTGGAGTTTAGGGGGCGCGGGTAATGAAAAACTGTTTTTT. Its translation: CAWSLGGAGNEKLFF.

The chain couples TRBV19 to TRBJ2-5; 12 positions agree with TRBD1. In germline, CDR1 is LNHDA, CDR2 SQIVND (reference sequence). J lost 5 bases, V lost 6 bases, and 4 bases had no gene match. The CDR3 contains 14 residues. CDR3 in DNA: TGTGCCAGTAGGGGACAGGGGGCGCAGGAGACCCAGTACTTC. Its translation: CASRGQGAQETQYF.

The chain has TRBV5-6 and TRBJ2-3, with TRBD1 identical over 7 bases. V lost 0 bases to trimming and J lost 4 bases; unmatched junction nucleotides: 5. The CDR3 has 15 amino acids. Germline CDR1 is SGHDT and CDR2 is YYEEEE. CDR3 amino acids: CASSLGQGFADTQYF. The CDR3, as DNA: TGTGCCAGCAGCTTGGGACAGGGTTTCGCAGATACGCAGTATTTT.

The chain has TRBV30 and TRBJ2-5, with TRBD1 matching 9 bases. Per the germline V gene, CDR1 is GTSNPN and CDR2 is SVGIG (reference sequence). The CDR3 is 14 amino acids. The V segment lost 4 bases and the J segment 5 bases; nucleotides outside the gene matches: 8. Here the CDR3 DNA reads TGTGCCTGGAATTGGGGACAGGGAAAGGAGACCCAGTACTTC. It encodes CAWNWGQGKETQYF.

This sequence joins TRBV5-6 and TRBJ2-5; D remains ambiguous. V lost 1 base and J lost 2, with 3 bases in between. This CDR3 is 12 amino acids long. Germline CDR1 is SGHDT and CDR2 is YYEEEE. The DNA for the CDR3 is TGTGCCAGCAGCTTGACGCAAGAGACCCAGTACTTC. It translates to CASSLTQETQYF.

The CDR3: CASSVSRGTYNEQFF. DNA of the CDR3: TGTGCCAGCAGCGTAAGCAGGGGAACTTACAATGAGCAGTTCTTC. The rearrangement links TRBV9 to TRBJ2-1; TRBD1 is a possible D gene (6 bases). The CDR3 consists of 15 residues. Trimming pared 1 base from V and 4 bases from J, leaving 12 bases between. Germline V lookup: CDR1 SGDLS, CDR2 YYNGEE.

This rearrangement joins TRBV15 to TRBJ2-6, with a weak D call TRBD1 (5 bases). The germline V and J ends were trimmed by 5 bases and 0 bases, with 8 bases remaining between them. Germline V gives CDR1 LNHNV, CDR2 YYDKDF (reference sequence). The length of the CDR3 is 15 residues. The CDR3: CATSPGLSGANVLTF. The CDR3 nucleotides are TGTGCCACCAGCCCAGGGCTCTCTGGGGCCAACGTCCTGACTTTC.

The CDR3 DNA reads as TGTGCCTGGAGGGCAAAGGGGGGAACCTACGAGCAGTACTTC. Translated, it gives CAWRAKGGTYEQYF. The chain uses TRBV30 and TRBJ2-7, with D perhaps being TRBD1 or TRBD2 (6 bases each). There are 14 residues in the CDR3. Germline values: CDR1 GTSNPN, CDR2 SVGIG (reference sequence). Trimming removed 3 bases from V and 2 bases from J, with 14 bases in between.

This clone appeared a single time. The chain is built from TRBV28 and TRBJ1-2; 10 bases match TRBD1. Trimming removed 1 base from V and 8 bases from J; junction bases left unmatched: 7. This CDR3 is 15 amino acids long. Germline CDR1 MDHEN, CDR2 SYDVKM. CDR3 in DNA: TGTGCCAGCAGTTTATCATCCGGGACAGGGGAAGGCTACACCTTC. It is translated as CASSLSSGTGEGYTF.

This rearrangement joins TRBV18 to TRBJ2-7, with a tentative D call TRBD1 (6 bases). V was clipped by 5 bases and J by 6 bases, with 17 bases between them. Germline CDR1 and CDR2: KGHSH and LQKENI. CDR3 length: 14 amino acids. The CDR3 DNA reads as TGTGCCAGCTCAGGGGGCTTGGCCCCCGCCGAGCAGTACGTC. Encoded protein: CASSGGLAPAEQYV.

The V and J genes are TRBV29-1 and TRBJ2-1, with a weak D call TRBD1 (6 bases). The CDR3 is 17 residues long. Germline V gives CDR1 SQVTM, CDR2 ANQGSEA. Deletions cut 4 bases from V and 5 bases from J, with 24 bases between. The DNA for the CDR3 is TGCAGCGTTGGGGGGCCAGGGGCGTCAGGGTCTAACAATGAGCAGTTCTTC. This encodes CSVGGPGASGSNNEQFF.

The chain is built from TRBV5-4 and TRBJ1-1; D might be TRBD1 (5 bases). CDR3 size: 16 residues. With 0 bases removed from V and 0 bases from J, the gap between germline ends came to 12 bases. Germline CDR1 reads SGHNT; CDR2 reads YYREEE (reference sequence). The CDR3, as DNA: TGTGCCAGCAGCTTGGGTGGGGGGACCGTGAACACTGAAGCTTTCTTT. Its protein product is CASSLGGGTVNTEAFF.

This clone appeared a few times. The chain carries TRBV19 and TRBJ2-2; maybe TRBD1 (6 bases). Trimming took off 4 bases at V and 7 bases at J, with 13 bases between the two ends. This CDR3 spans 14 amino acids. Per the germline V gene, CDR1 is LNHDA and CDR2 is SQIVND (reference sequence). The CDR3: CASSTVTGSGELFF. Here the CDR3 DNA reads TGTGCCAGTAGTACGGTCACAGGGAGCGGGGAGCTGTTTTTT.

V usage is TRBV7-8 and J usage is TRBJ2-7; 10 nucleotides agree with TRBD2. J was trimmed by 4 bases and V by 0 bases; bases with no gene match: 0. This CDR3 is 14 amino acids long. CDR1 is SGHVS and CDR2 is FQNEAQ in the germline V gene. The CDR3 DNA follows: TGTGCCAGCAGCTTAGCTAGCGGGGGGTACGAGCAGTACTTC. Protein: CASSLASGGYEQYF.

This clone showed up just a few times. V and J are TRBV20-1 and TRBJ1-2, with no clear D. The germline V gene encodes CDR1 DFQATT and CDR2 SNEGSKA (reference sequence). This CDR3 has 11 residues. V lost 1 base, J lost 2 bases, and 2 bases lay in between. CDR3 residues: CSARANYGYTF. As DNA, the CDR3 is TGCAGTGCTAGAGCAAACTATGGCTACACCTTC.